These 19 T cell receptor beta chains share one sample of origin, sequenced in a study of T cell repertoires in aging, cancer and after chemotherapy. Amplification of TCR beta used genomic DNA extracted from peripheral blood. A mixed TRB-A/B primer pool amplified rearranged TRB by multiplex touch-down PCR. TCRdb called the multiplex PCR reads again in MiXCR, with one record for every CDR3 protein. The table records about 8,700 distinct CDR3 sequences, around 32% of them present only once. Sequencing was performed on blood. These TCRs come from a human donor in good health.

The CDR3: CASSHQTGSLYNEQFF. CDR3 nucleotides: TGTGCCAGCAGTCACCAGACAGGGAGCCTCTACAATGAGCAGTTCTTC. The chain couples TRBV27 to TRBJ2-1, with 7 positions matching TRBD1. With 5 bases clipped from V and 3 bases from J, the junction kept 10 bases outside the gene matches. Germline lookup yields CDR1 MNHEY and CDR2 SMNVEV (reference sequence). The CDR3 sequence is 16 residues long.

This clonotype appeared a single time. The V call is TRBV12-3 or TRBV12-4, the J call TRBJ1-1; no clear D. The V end was cut by 5 bases, the J end by 5 bases, with 6 bases between. The CDR3 totals 11 residues. DNA for the CDR3: TGTGCCAGCAGTGAATTTACTGAAGCTTTCTTT. It is translated as CASSEFTEAFF.

This clonotype was picked up a small number of times. Here the CDR3 DNA reads TGTGCCAGCAGAAACGACGGGTCTGGGGAGACCCAGTACTTC. Its translation: CASRNDGSGETQYF. The chain is built from TRBV12-3 or TRBV12-4 and TRBJ2-5; D not resolved. Trimming removed 6 bases from V and 5 bases from J, with 16 bases in between. The CDR3 is made up of 14 amino acids.

Worth noting for this clonotype: Relative to the germline gene, one junction end is altered; a read error may explain this. The chain carries TRBV6-5 and TRBJ2-7; 11 bases are shared with TRBD2. Germline loops: CDR1 MNHEY, CDR2 SVGAGI. CDR3 length equals 13 residues. DNA of the CDR3: TGCGCCAGCAGCCCCGGGACTAGCGGAGTACGATACTTC. Its protein product is CASSPGTSGVRYF.

In its sample, this clonotype was seen a few times. The V and J genes are TRBV18 and TRBJ1-6, with 7 bases that match TRBD1. Germline CDR1 and CDR2: KGHSH and LQKENI. This CDR3 comprises 14 residues. V lost 2 bases, J lost 13 bases, and 8 bases stayed unmatched. CDR3 sequence (DNA): TGTGCCAGCTCACCAGAACAGGGGCAACGTCCCCTCCACTTT. This gives the protein CASSPEQGQRPLHF.

This sequence joins TRBV20-1 and TRBJ2-5; TRBD1 or TRBD2 may be the D gene (6 bases each). V gave up 0 bases and J gave up 4 bases, with 15 bases separating them. Germline lookup yields CDR1 DFQATT and CDR2 SNEGSKA (reference sequence). This CDR3 spans 15 amino acids. The CDR3 sequence is CSARDSTGAGETQYF. The CDR3 nucleotides are TGCAGTGCTAGAGATTCAACGGGGGCGGGAGAGACCCAGTACTTC.

V usage is TRBV19 and J usage is TRBJ1-1, with D uncertain. Germline CDR1 and CDR2: LNHDA and SQIVND (reference sequence). The CDR3 loop spans 11 amino acids. The V end lost 6 bases, the J end lost 1 base, and 3 bases lay between the germline ends. The CDR3 sequence is CASRGNTEAFF. As DNA, the CDR3 is TGTGCCAGTAGGGGGAACACTGAAGCTTTCTTT.

The rearrangement links TRBV6-1 to TRBJ2-7; D gene uncertain. CDR3 length: 13 residues. Germline V gene sequence: CDR1 MNHNS, CDR2 SASEGT. V was trimmed by 2 bases and J by 2 bases, leaving 7 bases between them. CDR3 in DNA: TGTGCCAGCAGTGAACAGCGCGCCTACGAGCAGTACTTC. Its translation is CASSEQRAYEQYF.

This clonotype counts as medium-sized. The CDR3 is CSSRGAMNTEAFF. CDR3 DNA sequence: TGCAGCTCTCGTGGGGCCATGAACACTGAAGCTTTCTTT. The chain links TRBV29-1 to TRBJ1-1, with D perhaps TRBD1 (5 bases). CDR3 length: 13 residues. Germline loops: CDR1 SQVTM, CDR2 ANQGSEA. V was shortened by 8 bases and J by 0 bases, with 13 bases between the two germline ends.

The V call is TRBV6-1, the J call TRBJ1-6; the D gene is possibly TRBD1 (6 bases). CDR3 length equals 14 residues. V was pared by 8 bases and J by 4 bases, with 12 bases between. Germline loops: CDR1 MNHNS, CDR2 SASEGT. DNA for the CDR3: TGTGCCAGCGGCCGACAGGTTTATAATTCACCCCTCCACTTT. This encodes CASGRQVYNSPLHF.

This clonotype showed up just a few times. The chain couples TRBV27 to TRBJ2-3; 8 bases fit TRBD2. There are 15 residues in the CDR3. Germline loops: CDR1 MNHEY, CDR2 SMNVEV (reference sequence). With 3 bases clipped from V and 0 bases from J, the junction kept 2 bases outside the gene matches. The CDR3 DNA is TGTGCCAGCAGTTTCACTAGCGGTAGCACAGATACGCAGTATTTT. It yields the protein CASSFTSGSTDTQYF.

This clonotype was picked up a small number of times. V and J are TRBV30 and TRBJ1-1, with D possibly TRBD1 on 5 matching bases. CDR3 length: 13 residues. Trimming pared 2 bases from V and 5 bases from J, leaving 12 bases between. The germline gives CDR1 GTSNPN, CDR2 SVGIG (reference sequence). CDR3 coding DNA: TGTGCCTGGAGTATCTCGCAGGGAACTGAAGCTTTCTTT. This codes for CAWSISQGTEAFF.

In its sample, this clonotype was seen a few times. The genes are TRBV4-2 and TRBJ1-1; D possibly corresponds to TRBD1 (5 bases). In germline, CDR1 is LGHNA, CDR2 YNFKEQ. V lost 0 bases and J 5 bases, leaving 13 bases between the germline ends. This CDR3 has 15 residues. CDR3 nucleotides: TGTGCCAGCAGCCAAGATGGGGGAGGAGAAACTGAAGCTTTCTTT. Translated: CASSQDGGGETEAFF.

This clonotype was picked up a small number of times. CDR3 nucleotides: TGTGCCAGCAGTTTTGACAGGCGCACAGATACGCAGTATTTT. The encoded protein is CASSFDRRTDTQYF. The J gene is TRBJ2-3, the V gene TRBV28; D possibly corresponds to TRBD1 (6 bases). V was shortened by 3 bases and J by 1 base, with 8 bases between the two germline ends. Germline CDR1 reads MDHEN; CDR2 reads SYDVKM. This CDR3 comprises 14 residues.

This clonotype was recorded a few times. CDR3 region: CASSIGYEHQDATNEKLFF. The CDR3 bases are TGTGCCAGTAGTATAGGTTACGAGCACCAAGACGCAACTAATGAAAAACTGTTTTTT. The chain is built from TRBV19 and TRBJ1-4, with no clear D. Trimming pared 1 base from V and 0 bases from J, leaving 18 bases between. The CDR3 is 19 residues long. The V gene's germline CDR1 is LNHDA and CDR2 SQIVND (reference sequence). Complete variable domain (other parts from reference TRBV19 and TRBJ1-4): DGGITQSPKYLFRKEGQNVTLSCEQNLNHDAMYWYRQDPGQGLRLIYYSQIVNDFQKGDIAEGYSVSREKKESFPLTVTSAQKNPTAFYLCASSIGYEHQDATNEKLFFGSGTQLSVL.

CDR3 in DNA: TGTGCCAGCAGTTTAATAGGACGGACGGATGAAGCTTTCTTT. It is translated as CASSLIGRTDEAFF. The rearrangement links TRBV27 to TRBJ1-1; D gene ambiguous. V dropped 2 bases and J dropped 7 bases, with 14 bases sitting between them. CDR1 and CDR2 (germline): MNHEY, SMNVEV (reference sequence). The CDR3 loop spans 14 amino acids.

The CDR3, as DNA: TGTGCCAGCAGCCTGGGGGGTTTAGGCTACACCTTC. Its translation is CASSLGGLGYTF. V usage is TRBV5-6 and J usage is TRBJ1-2; tentatively, D is TRBD1 (5 bases). Trimming took 4 bases from V and 8 from J, leaving 12 bases between them. Germline CDR1 is SGHDT and CDR2 is YYEEEE. The CDR3 covers 12 residues.

The V call is TRBV27, the J call TRBJ2-7; possible D gene TRBD1, 6 bases. CDR1 MNHEY and CDR2 SMNVEV come from the germline V gene (reference sequence). Trimming removed 5 bases from V and 0 bases from J, with 14 bases in between. CDR3 length: 15 amino acids. The chain's CDR3 is CASSLEAGVSYEQYF. CDR3 DNA sequence: TGTGCCAGCAGTCTCGAGGCAGGGGTCTCCTACGAGCAGTACTTC.

V usage is TRBV10-1 and J usage is TRBJ2-2, with D maybe TRBD1 (5 bases). Germline values: CDR1 WNHNN, CDR2 SYGVQD (reference sequence). The CDR3 spans 13 residues. V lost 3 bases, J lost 3 bases, and 5 bases lay in between. CDR3 sequence: CASSDRDTGELFF. CDR3 nucleotide sequence: TGCGCCAGCAGTGACAGGGACACCGGGGAGCTGTTTTTT.